A single sample gave rise to the 5 T cell receptor beta chains below, sequenced in a study of OX40 agonist ivuxolimab in advanced cancers. Libraries were prepared by immunoSEQ multiplex PCR; TCRdb keeps only in-frame clonotypes and omits some of them. The sample consists of some 100,000 clones, approximately 89% of them appearing once. The source was CD4+ or CD8+ T cells sorted from blood, collected in a trial of the OX40 agonist ivuxolimab. These receptors were taken from an adult with an advanced solid tumor such as melanoma, head and neck, liver or kidney cancer.

The rearrangement links TRBV2 to TRBJ2-7; D is undetermined. V was trimmed by 8 bases and J by 3 bases, leaving 11 bases between them. The CDR3 consists of 12 residues. Germline CDR1 SNHLY, CDR2 FYNNEI. This CDR3 is CASGVSLYEQYF. For the CDR3, the DNA is TGTGCCAGCGGAGTGTCCCTCTACGAGCAGTACTTC.

This chain joins TRBV29-1 and TRBJ2-2; 7 nucleotides align to TRBD1. J gave up 6 bases and V 4 bases, and 8 bases lay outside the gene matches. CDR1 is SQVTM and CDR2 is ANQGSEA in the germline V gene. This CDR3 is 14 amino acids long. CDR3 loop: CSVGRDRGSGELFF. DNA of the CDR3: TGCAGCGTTGGCCGGGACAGAGGTTCCGGGGAGCTGTTTTTT.

This clone has a single count. The chain has TRBV6-6 and TRBJ1-5; 11 positions match TRBD1. J was trimmed by 2 bases and V by 7 bases; bases with no gene match: 4. Germline V gives CDR1 MNHNY, CDR2 SVGAGI (reference sequence). CDR3 length: 15 amino acids. CDR3 sequence: CASKDRGLGNQPQHF. CDR3 nucleotide sequence: TGTGCCAGCAAGGACAGGGGGCTCGGCAATCAGCCCCAGCATTTT.

This clone was seen more than once but under ten times. This rearrangement joins TRBV6-6 to TRBJ2-2; D not resolved. The CDR3 spans 15 residues. Trimming removed 2 bases from V and 2 bases from J, with 9 bases in between. CDR1 and CDR2 (germline): MNHNY, SVGAGI (reference sequence). This CDR3 reads CASSYGVTNTGELFF. The CDR3 DNA reads as TGTGCCAGCAGTTACGGGGTGACCAACACCGGGGAGCTGTTTTTT.

This clone was detected only once. The chain couples TRBV5-4 to TRBJ2-1; tentative D call: TRBD2 (6 bases). The V gene lost 3 bases and the J gene lost 3 bases, with 10 bases spanning the gap. This CDR3 has 14 amino acids. Germline lookup yields CDR1 SGHNT and CDR2 YYREEE (reference sequence). The CDR3 DNA is TGTGCCAGCAGCTCCGGGACTTTCTACAATGAGCAGTTCTTC. It is translated as CASSSGTFYNEQFF.